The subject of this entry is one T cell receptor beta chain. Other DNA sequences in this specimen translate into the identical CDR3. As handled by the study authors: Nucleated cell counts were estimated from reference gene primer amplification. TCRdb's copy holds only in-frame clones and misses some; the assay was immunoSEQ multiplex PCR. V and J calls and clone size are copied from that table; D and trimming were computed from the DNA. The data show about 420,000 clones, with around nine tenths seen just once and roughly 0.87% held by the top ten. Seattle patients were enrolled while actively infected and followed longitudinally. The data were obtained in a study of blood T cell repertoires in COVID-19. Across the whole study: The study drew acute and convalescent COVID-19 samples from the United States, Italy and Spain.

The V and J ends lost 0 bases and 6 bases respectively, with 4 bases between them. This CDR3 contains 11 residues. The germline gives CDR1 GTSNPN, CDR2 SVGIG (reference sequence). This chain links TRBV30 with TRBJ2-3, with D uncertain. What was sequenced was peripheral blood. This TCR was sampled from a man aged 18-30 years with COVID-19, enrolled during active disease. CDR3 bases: TGTGCCTGGAGTGTCCGTGATACGCAGTATTTT. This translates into CAWSVRDTQYF. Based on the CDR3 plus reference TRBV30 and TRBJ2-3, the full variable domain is SQTIHQWPATLVQPVGSPLSLECTVEGTSNPNLYWYRQAAGRGLQLLFYSVGIGQISSEVPQNLSASRPQDRQFILSSKKLLLSDSGFYLCAWSVRDTQYFGPGTRLTVL.